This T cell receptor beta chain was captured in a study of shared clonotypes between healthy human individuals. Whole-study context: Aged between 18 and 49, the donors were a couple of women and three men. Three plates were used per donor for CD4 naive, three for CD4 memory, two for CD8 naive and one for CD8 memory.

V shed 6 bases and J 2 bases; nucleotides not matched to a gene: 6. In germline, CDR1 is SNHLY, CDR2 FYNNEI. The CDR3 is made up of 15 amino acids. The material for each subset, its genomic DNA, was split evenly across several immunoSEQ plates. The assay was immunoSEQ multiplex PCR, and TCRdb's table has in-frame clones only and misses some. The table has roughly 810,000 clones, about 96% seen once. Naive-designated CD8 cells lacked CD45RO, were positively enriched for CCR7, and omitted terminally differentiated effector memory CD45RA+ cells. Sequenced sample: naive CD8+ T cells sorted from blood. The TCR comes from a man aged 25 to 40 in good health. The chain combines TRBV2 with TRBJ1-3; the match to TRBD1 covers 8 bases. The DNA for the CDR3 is TGTGCCAGCAGAGAATTACAGGGGGCTGGAAACACCATATATTTT. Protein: CASRELQGAGNTIYF.